Detailed here is one TCR beta chain. Its antigen remains unknown. This record belongs to a study of T cell responses to AZD1222 COVID-19 vaccine. Study as a whole: Second-dose intervals of approximately 4 or approximately 12 weeks were pooled. The study, taken as a whole, reports: Seropositive AZD1222 recipients at baseline numbered only five or six. The donors showed a predominance of white British ancestry and of females, with possible underestimation of clonal diversity. Increased Spike-specific TCR breadth and depth were observed after two AZD1222 doses.

Method: immunoSEQ multiplex PCR; TCRdb's copy keeps in-frame clones and lacks some. The table shows over 110,000 clones, with approximately 94% occurring only once. Trimming removed 3 bases from V and 7 bases from J, with 12 bases in between. The CDR3 length is 13 residues. The rearrangement joins TRBV12-3 or TRBV12-4 to TRBJ1-2; a weak D match, TRBD1 (6 bases). The receptor comes from an adult in good health. Sequences were derived from peripheral blood, sampled on day 0 of AZD1222 vaccination. The CDR3 bases are TGTGCCAGCAGTTTGGGGGGGCGCGGTGGCTACACCTTC. It translates to CASSLGGRGGYTF.